The clone carrying this T cell receptor (beta chain) has just a few counts. The antigen is not known. Generation of TCR beta libraries employed quantitative 5'-RACE incorporating molecular barcodes. In TCRdb, the 5' RACE reads were re-called with MiXCR into one record per CDR3 protein. The sample records 350,000 to 550,000 distinct CDR3 sequences, roughly 27% being singletons. The sample comes from a study of CD8 T cells in ankylosing spondylitis. The CDR3 has 14 amino acids. Germline lookup yields CDR1 MNHEY and CDR2 SVGEGT. V was pared by 6 bases and J by 0 bases, with 11 bases between. Notes on the study in general: The study identified a TCR beta motif of roughly eight highly homologous variants that appeared characteristic of ankylosing spondylitis blood.

Sequencing input: blood, either unsorted or a sorted T cell fraction (not recorded which). The rearrangement joins TRBV6-2 or TRBV6-3 to TRBJ1-2; D may be TRBD1 (6 bases). This clonotype originated in a male donor with ankylosing spondylitis. CDR3 region: CASRRTATNYGYTF. Written as DNA, the CDR3 is TGTGCCAGCAGAAGGACAGCTACTAACTATGGCTACACCTTC.